A selection of T cell receptor beta chains follows, all from one sample in a study of cytomegalovirus exposure and HLA in healthy donors. Clones were read by immunoSEQ multiplex PCR, and TCRdb kept only the in-frame ones, dropping some. The table includes around 40,000 clones, about 85% detected once. Sequenced sample: PBMCs. The receptors were sampled from a woman between 40 and 50 years old in good health and CMV-seropositive. The CDR3 runs from the conserved cysteine through the conserved F or W. A D gene is named only where the DNA matches it firmly. Size is stated for part of the rows, as once, few or many counts, or as a class when the clone is expanded.

size	V	D	J	DNA	CDR3
.	TRBV5-5	.	TRBJ1-6	TGTGCCACCTCTAGCCAGGATAATTCACCCCTCCACTTT	CATSSQDNSPLHF
.	TRBV6-5	.	TRBJ1-6	TGTGCCAGCAGCCGGACAAGCTATAATTCACCCCTCCACTTT	CASSRTSYNSPLHF
.	TRBV5-1	.	TRBJ2-1	TGCGCCAGCAGCTTGGGAGGCAGCCCATACAATGAGCAGTTCTTC	CASSLGGSPYNEQFF
.	TRBV4-2	.	TRBJ2-1	TGTGCCAGCAGCCAACTAAGAGATGAGCAGTTCTTC	CASSQLRDEQFF
.	TRBV11-2	.	TRBJ2-2	TGTGCCAGCAGCTCAATGGGAACGAGGGACACCGGGGAGCTGTTTTTT	CASSSMGTRDTGELFF
few	TRBV19	TRBD2	TRBJ2-5	TGTGCCAGTAGTTCCCCCGGGGGGGGGCGAGAGACCCAGTACTTC	CASSSPGGGRETQYF
.	TRBV6-1	TRBD1	TRBJ1-2	TGTGCCAGCAGTGGGGGACAGCTTAGGAATGGCTACACCTTC	CASSGGQLRNGYTF
.	TRBV20-1	.	TRBJ1-1	TGCAGTGCCTACCCGAACACTGAAGCTTTCTTT	CSAYPNTEAFF
.	TRBV13	TRBD1	TRBJ1-3	TGTGCCAGCAGCTCCGGGACAGAGACCACCATATATTTT	CASSSGTETTIYF
.	TRBV29-1	.	TRBJ2-3	TGCAGCGTTCAGAGGGAGGCAGATACGCAGTATTTT	CSVQREADTQYF
.	TRBV5-1	.	TRBJ2-5	TGCGCCAGCGGGTTCTTTGCGGCACAAGAGACCCAGTACTTC	CASGFFAAQETQYF
.	TRBV15	.	TRBJ2-5	TGTGCCACCAGCAGAGATCAATCTACAGAGACCCAGTACTTC	CATSRDQSTETQYF
once	TRBV6-1	.	TRBJ1-6	TGTGCCAGCAGTGGGCAGTCCTATAATTCACCCCTCCACTTT	CASSGQSYNSPLHF
.	TRBV7-2	.	TRBJ1-2	TGTGCCAGCAGCCCATACGACAGTAGATATGGCTACACCTTC	CASSPYDSRYGYTF
.	TRBV19	.	TRBJ2-3	TGTGCCAGTAAGAGCGGCACAGATACGCAGTATTTT	CASKSGTDTQYF
.	TRBV23-1	.	TRBJ2-3	TGCGCCAGCAGTCCTCCAGGGAAGGAGAGCACAGATACGCAGTATTTT	CASSPPGKESTDTQYF
.	TRBV2	.	TRBJ1-5	TGTGCCAGCAGTGAAGGTATCTCTCAGCCCCAGCATTTT	CASSEGISQPQHF
once	TRBV29-1	.	TRBJ1-1	TGCAGCGTCCTTGCCGTCCAGGACTCAACGGAAGCTTTCTTT	CSVLAVQDSTEAFF
.	TRBV18	TRBD2	TRBJ2-1	TGTGCCAGCTCACCCGTCACGGGAGGGGAGAGCTTCAATGAGCAGTTCTTC	CASSPVTGGESFNEQFF
.	TRBV13	.	TRBJ2-2	TGTGCCAGCAGCCCCAGGGGCACCGGGGAGCTGTTTTTT	CASSPRGTGELFF
once	TRBV18	.	TRBJ1-1	TGTGCCAGCTCACACAGTATGCGGAACACTGAAGCTTTCTTT	CASSHSMRNTEAFF
.	TRBV5-1	.	TRBJ2-2	TGCGCCAGCAGCCTGGGGCGGGACACCGGGGAGCTGTTTTTT	CASSLGRDTGELFF
.	TRBV7-6	TRBD1	TRBJ1-1	TGTGCCAGCAGCACTAGTGGACAGGAGAACACTGAAGCTTTCTTT	CASSTSGQENTEAFF
.	TRBV5-1	TRBD1	TRBJ1-3	TGCGCCAGCAGCTTTTCAACAGGGGAAAACACCATATATTTT	CASSFSTGENTIYF
.	TRBV19	TRBD1	TRBJ2-4	TGTGCCAGTGAGCGAGGGACAGGTGTCAAAAACATTCAGTACTTC	CASERGTGVKNIQYF
.	TRBV27	.	TRBJ1-2	TGTGCCAGCAGTAAACAGGGTTCCTATGGCTACACCTTC	CASSKQGSYGYTF
.	TRBV12-5	.	TRBJ1-2	TGTGCTAGTGGTCGCGACGGGAACTATGGCTACACCTTC	CASGRDGNYGYTF
.	TRBV13	TRBD2	TRBJ2-7	TGTGCCAGCAGCTTAGGCGCAGCGGGAGGGCCCTACGAGCAGTACTTC	CASSLGAAGGPYEQYF
.	TRBV18	.	TRBJ1-2	TGTGCCAGCTCACCAACTCAGCCAGGGCCGGTAGCCTATGGCTACACCTTC	CASSPTQPGPVAYGYTF
few	TRBV2	.	TRBJ1-5	TGTGCCAGCAGCGAGCAGGGTTACAATCAGCCCCAGCATTTT	CASSEQGYNQPQHF
.	TRBV7-2	.	TRBJ1-3	TGTGCCTGGCGGGGGGGGGATCAGAGCTCTGGAAACACCATATATTTT	CAWRGGDQSSGNTIYF
.	TRBV6-1	TRBD2	TRBJ2-7	TGTGCCAGCAGGCTACTAGCGGGGGGGCACGAGCAGTACTTC	CASRLLAGGHEQYF
.	TRBV6-1	.	TRBJ2-3	TGTGCCAGCAGTGATCACAGGGGCACAGATACGCAGTATTTT	CASSDHRGTDTQYF
.	TRBV19	TRBD2	TRBJ2-1	TGTGCCGGTAGTATCCCATTCCTAGCGGGTACCAATGAGCAGTTCTTC	CAGSIPFLAGTNEQFF
.	TRBV11-2	TRBD1	TRBJ2-1	TGTGCCAGCAGTTTCACAGGGGTGAATGAGCAGTTCTTC	CASSFTGVNEQFF
.	TRBV2	TRBD2	TRBJ2-4	TGTGCCAGCACCTCGGGGGGTTTAGCCAAAAACATTCAGTACTTC	CASTSGGLAKNIQYF
.	TRBV21-1	.	TRBJ2-5	TGTGCCAGCAGCACAACCCTTACGGGGGTCCGAGAGACCCAGTACTTC	CASSTTLTGVRETQYF
.	TRBV15	.	TRBJ2-2	TGTGCCACCAGCAGAGATTGGCGACTAGGAGGAGTAGCGGCCGGGGAGCTGTTTTTT	CATSRDWRLGGVAAGELFF
.	TRBV10-3	.	TRBJ1-5	TGTGCCATCAGTGCGGGGGGCTTTCTAAATCAGCCCCAGCATTTT	CAISAGGFLNQPQHF
.	TRBV9	.	TRBJ1-1	TGTGCCAGCAGCTCCCGGATGGAGGACACTGAAGCTTTCTTT	CASSSRMEDTEAFF
.	TRBV19	TRBD2	TRBJ2-1	TGTGCCAGTAACCTACTAGCGGGCGCCTACAATGAGCAGTTCTTC	CASNLLAGAYNEQFF
.	TRBV7-6	TRBD2	TRBJ2-1	TGTGCCAGCAGCTTGCCAAACTTAGCGGGGGCAACCTACAATGAGCAGTTCTTC	CASSLPNLAGATYNEQFF
few	TRBV7-7	TRBD2	TRBJ2-5	TGTGCTAGCAGCTTAGGCGGGAGAAGTGGAGAGACCCAGTACTTC	CASSLGGRSGETQYF
.	TRBV27	.	TRBJ2-1	TGTGCCAGCGGGCCCTCAGAGGGCAATGAGCAGTTCTTC	CASGPSEGNEQFF
.	TRBV19	.	TRBJ1-2	TGTGCCACGGAACGGGGAACTAACTATGGCTACACCTTC	CATERGTNYGYTF
.	TRBV28	.	TRBJ1-4	TGTGCCAGCACCTCCAGAGGGGAGGGTGAAAAACTGTTTTTT	CASTSRGEGEKLFF
.	TRBV4-2	TRBD2	TRBJ2-7	TGTGCCAGCAGCGCCGGACTAGCGGGAACCTACGAGCAGTACTTC	CASSAGLAGTYEQYF
once	TRBV5-4	.	TRBJ2-5	TGTGCCAGCAGCGGCAAGTTTGGACAAGCCATAAAAGAGACCCAGTACTTC	CASSGKFGQAIKETQYF
once	TRBV5-8	TRBD2	TRBJ2-2	TGTGCCAGCAGCACGAACTCTCTAGCGGGGGGAAACACCGGGGAGCTGTTTTTT	CASSTNSLAGGNTGELFF
once	TRBV2	.	TRBJ1-5	TGTGCCAGCAGTGAGCAGGCCTTACCCAATCAGCCCCAGCATTTT	CASSEQALPNQPQHF
few	TRBV7-3	.	TRBJ2-2	TGTGCCAGCAGCTCCTTGTTGACCGGGGAGCTGTTTTTT	CASSSLLTGELFF
.	TRBV4-1	.	TRBJ1-5	TGCGCCAGCAGCTTCCTCGGGGGAGGCAATCAGCCCCAGCATTTT	CASSFLGGGNQPQHF
.	TRBV30	.	TRBJ2-2	TGTGCCTGGGGCAGGGTGGTTGTTACCGGGGAGCTGTTTTTT	CAWGRVVVTGELFF
.	TRBV28	.	TRBJ1-2	TGTGCCAGCAGTTTGGGCAGGGGTGGATATGGCTACACCTTC	CASSLGRGGYGYTF